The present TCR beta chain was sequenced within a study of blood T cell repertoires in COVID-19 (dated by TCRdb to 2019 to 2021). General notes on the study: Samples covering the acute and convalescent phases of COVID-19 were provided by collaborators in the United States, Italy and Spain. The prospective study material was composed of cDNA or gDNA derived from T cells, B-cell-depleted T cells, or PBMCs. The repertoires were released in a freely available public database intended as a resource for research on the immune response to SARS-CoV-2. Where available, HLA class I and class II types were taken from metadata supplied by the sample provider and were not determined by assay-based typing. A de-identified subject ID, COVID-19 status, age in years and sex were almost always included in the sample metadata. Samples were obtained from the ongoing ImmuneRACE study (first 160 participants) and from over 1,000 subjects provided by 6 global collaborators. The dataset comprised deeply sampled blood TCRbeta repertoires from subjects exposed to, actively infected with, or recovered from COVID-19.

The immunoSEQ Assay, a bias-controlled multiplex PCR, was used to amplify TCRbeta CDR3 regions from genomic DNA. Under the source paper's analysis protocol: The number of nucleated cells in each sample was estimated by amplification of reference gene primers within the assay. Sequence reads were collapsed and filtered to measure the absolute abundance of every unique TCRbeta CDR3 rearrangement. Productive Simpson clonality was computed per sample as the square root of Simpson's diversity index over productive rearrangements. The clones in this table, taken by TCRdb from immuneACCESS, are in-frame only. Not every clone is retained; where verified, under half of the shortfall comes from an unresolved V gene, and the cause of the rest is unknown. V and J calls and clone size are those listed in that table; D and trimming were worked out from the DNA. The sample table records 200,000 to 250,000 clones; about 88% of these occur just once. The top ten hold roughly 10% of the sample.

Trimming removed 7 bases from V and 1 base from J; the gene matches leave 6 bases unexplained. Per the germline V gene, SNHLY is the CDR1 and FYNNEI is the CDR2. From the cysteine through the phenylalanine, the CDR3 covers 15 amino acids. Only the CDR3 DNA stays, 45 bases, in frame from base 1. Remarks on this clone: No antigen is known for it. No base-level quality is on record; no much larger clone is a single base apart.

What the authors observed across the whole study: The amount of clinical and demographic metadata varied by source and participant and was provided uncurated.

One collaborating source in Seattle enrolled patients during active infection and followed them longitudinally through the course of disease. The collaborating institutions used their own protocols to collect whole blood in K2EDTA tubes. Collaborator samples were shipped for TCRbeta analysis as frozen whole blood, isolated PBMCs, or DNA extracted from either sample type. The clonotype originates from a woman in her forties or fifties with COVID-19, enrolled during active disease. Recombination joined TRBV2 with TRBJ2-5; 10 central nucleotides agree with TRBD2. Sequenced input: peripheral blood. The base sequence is TGTGCCAGCAACCCTAGCGGGGGATCCCAAGAGACCCAGTACTTC. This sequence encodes CASNPSGGSQETQYF. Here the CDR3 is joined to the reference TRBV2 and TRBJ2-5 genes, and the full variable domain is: EPEVTQTPSHQVTQMGQEVILRCVPISNHLYFYWYRQILGQKVEFLVSFYNNEISEKSEIFDDQFSVERPDGSNFTLKIRSTKLEDSAMYFCASNPSGGSQETQYFGPGTRLLVL.